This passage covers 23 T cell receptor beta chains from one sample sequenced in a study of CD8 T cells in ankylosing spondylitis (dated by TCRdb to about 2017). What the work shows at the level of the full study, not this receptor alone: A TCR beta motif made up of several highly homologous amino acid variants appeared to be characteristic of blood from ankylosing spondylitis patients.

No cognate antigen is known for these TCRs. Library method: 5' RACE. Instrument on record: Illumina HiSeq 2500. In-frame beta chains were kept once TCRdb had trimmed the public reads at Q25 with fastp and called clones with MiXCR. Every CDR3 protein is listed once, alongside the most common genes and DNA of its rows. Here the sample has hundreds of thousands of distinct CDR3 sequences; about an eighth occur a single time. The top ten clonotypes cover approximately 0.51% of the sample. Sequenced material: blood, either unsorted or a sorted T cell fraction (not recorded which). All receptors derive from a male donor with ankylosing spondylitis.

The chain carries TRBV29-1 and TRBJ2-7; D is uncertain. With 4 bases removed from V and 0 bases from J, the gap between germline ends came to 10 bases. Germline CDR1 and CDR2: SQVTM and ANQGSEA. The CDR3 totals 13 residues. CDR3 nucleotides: TGCAGCGTTGGGCAGTTAAACTCCTACGAGCAGTACTTC. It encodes CSVGQLNSYEQYF.

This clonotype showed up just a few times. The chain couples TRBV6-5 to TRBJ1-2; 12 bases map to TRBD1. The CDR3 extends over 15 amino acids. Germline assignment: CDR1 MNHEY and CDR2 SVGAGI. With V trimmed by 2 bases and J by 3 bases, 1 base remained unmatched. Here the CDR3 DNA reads TGTGCCAGCAGTTACAGGGACAGGGGGCACTATGGCTACACCTTC. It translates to CASSYRDRGHYGYTF.

CDR3 nucleotide sequence: TGTGCCAGCAACGACGGAGGAGACACTGAAGCTTTCTTT. Protein sequence: CASNDGGDTEAFF. The chain is built from TRBV6-2 or TRBV6-3 and TRBJ1-1, with D hard to call. The CDR3 is made up of 13 amino acids. The germline V and J ends were trimmed by 7 bases and 3 bases, with 12 bases remaining between them. Looked up from germline, CDR1 is MNHEY and CDR2 is SVGEGT.

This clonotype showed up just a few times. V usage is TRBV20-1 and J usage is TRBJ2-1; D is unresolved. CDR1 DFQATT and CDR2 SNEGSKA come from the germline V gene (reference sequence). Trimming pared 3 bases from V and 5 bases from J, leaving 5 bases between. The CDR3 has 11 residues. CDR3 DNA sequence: TGCAGTGCTAGGTTTCACAATGAGCAGTTCTTC. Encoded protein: CSARFHNEQFF.

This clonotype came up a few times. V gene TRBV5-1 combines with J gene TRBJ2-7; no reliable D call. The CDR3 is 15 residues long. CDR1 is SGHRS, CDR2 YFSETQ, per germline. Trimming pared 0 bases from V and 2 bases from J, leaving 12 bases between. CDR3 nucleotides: TGCGCCAGCAGCTTGGAGCCTCTCACCGCCTACGAGCAGTACTTC. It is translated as CASSLEPLTAYEQYF. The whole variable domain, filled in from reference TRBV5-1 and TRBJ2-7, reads KAGVTQTPRYLIKTRGQQVTLSCSPISGHRSVSWYQQTPGQGLQFLFEYFSETQRNKGNFPGRFSGRQFSNSRSEMNVSTLELGDSALYLCASSLEPLTAYEQYFGPGTRLTVT.

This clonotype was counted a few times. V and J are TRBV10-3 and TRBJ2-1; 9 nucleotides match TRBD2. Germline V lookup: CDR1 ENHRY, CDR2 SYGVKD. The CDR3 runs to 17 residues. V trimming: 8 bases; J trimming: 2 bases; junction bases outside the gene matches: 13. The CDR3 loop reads CAIAARLSSGAYNEQFF. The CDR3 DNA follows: TGTGCCATCGCGGCAAGACTGTCTAGCGGGGCCTACAATGAGCAGTTCTTC.

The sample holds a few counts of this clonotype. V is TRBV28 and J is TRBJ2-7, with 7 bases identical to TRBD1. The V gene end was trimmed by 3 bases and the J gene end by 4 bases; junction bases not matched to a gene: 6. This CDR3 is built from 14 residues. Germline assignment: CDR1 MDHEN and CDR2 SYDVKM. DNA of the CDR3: TGTGCCAGCAGTTTGGCAGGGGGTAAGTACGAGCAGTACTTC. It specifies CASSLAGGKYEQYF.

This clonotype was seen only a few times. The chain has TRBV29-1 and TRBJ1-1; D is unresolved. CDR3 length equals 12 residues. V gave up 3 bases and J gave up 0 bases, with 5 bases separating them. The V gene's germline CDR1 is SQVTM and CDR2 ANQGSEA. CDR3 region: CSVDSLNTEAFF. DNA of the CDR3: TGCAGCGTTGACAGCTTGAACACTGAAGCTTTCTTT.

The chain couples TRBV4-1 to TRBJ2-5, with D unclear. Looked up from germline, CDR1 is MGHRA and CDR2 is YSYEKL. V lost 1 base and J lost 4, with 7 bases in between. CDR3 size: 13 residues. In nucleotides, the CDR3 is TGCGCCAGCAGCCAAGTGGTGACAGAGACCCAGTACTTC. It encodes CASSQVVTETQYF.

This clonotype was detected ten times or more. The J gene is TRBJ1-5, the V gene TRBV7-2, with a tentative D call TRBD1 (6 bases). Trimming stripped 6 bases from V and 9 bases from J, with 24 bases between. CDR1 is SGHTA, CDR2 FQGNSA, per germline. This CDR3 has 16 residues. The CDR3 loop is CASSRNPGDGWGPQHF. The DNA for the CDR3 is TGTGCCAGCAGTCGAAACCCAGGGGATGGATGGGGGCCCCAGCATTTT.

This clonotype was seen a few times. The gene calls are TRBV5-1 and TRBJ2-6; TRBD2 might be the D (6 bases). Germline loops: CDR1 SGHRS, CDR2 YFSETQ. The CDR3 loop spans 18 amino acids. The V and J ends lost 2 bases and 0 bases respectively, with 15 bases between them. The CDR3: CASSLWRGILSGANVLTF. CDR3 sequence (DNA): TGCGCCAGCAGCTTATGGAGGGGAATACTCTCTGGGGCCAACGTCCTGACTTTC.

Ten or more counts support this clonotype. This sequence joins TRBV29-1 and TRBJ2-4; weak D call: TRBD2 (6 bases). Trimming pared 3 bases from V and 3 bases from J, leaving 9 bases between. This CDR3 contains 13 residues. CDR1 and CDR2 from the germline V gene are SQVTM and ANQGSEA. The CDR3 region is CSVEGEVKNIQYF. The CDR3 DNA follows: TGCAGCGTTGAGGGGGAGGTCAAAAACATTCAGTACTTC.

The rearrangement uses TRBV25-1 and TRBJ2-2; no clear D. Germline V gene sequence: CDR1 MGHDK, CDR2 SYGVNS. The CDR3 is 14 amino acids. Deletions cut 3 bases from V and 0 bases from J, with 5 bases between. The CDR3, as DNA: TGTGCCAGCAGTGATCCAACGAACACCGGGGAGCTGTTTTTT. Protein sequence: CASSDPTNTGELFF.

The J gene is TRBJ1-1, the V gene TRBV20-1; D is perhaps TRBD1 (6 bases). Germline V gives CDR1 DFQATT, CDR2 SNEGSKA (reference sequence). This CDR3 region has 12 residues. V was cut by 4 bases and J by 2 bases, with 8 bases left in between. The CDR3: CSATGDNTEAFF. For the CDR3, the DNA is TGCAGTGCTACAGGGGACAACACTGAAGCTTTCTTT.

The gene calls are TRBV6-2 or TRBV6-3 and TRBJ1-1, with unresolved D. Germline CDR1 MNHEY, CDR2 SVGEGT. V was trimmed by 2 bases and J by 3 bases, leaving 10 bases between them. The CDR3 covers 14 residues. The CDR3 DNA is TGTGCCAGCAGTTACAGAGGTGGGTACACTGAAGCTTTCTTT. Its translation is CASSYRGGYTEAFF.

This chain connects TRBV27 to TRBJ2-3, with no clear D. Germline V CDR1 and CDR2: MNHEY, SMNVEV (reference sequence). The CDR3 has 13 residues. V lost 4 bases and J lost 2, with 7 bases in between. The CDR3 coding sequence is TGTGCCAGCAGTTATAAATACACAGATACGCAGTATTTT. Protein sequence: CASSYKYTDTQYF.

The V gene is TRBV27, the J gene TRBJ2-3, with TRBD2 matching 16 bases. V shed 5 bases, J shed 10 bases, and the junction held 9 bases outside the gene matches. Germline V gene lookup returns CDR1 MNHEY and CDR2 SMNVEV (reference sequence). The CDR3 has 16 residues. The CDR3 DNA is TGTGCCAGCAGTGGACCGGGACTAGCGGGGGGGGAGCCGCAGTATTTT. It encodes CASSGPGLAGGEPQYF.

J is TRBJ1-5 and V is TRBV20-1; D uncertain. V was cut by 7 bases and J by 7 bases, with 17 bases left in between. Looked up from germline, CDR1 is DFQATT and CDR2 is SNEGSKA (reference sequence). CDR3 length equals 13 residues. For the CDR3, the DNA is TGCAGTGTAGCGGCGGGTGCGGACCAGCCCCAGCATTTT. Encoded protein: CSVAAGADQPQHF.

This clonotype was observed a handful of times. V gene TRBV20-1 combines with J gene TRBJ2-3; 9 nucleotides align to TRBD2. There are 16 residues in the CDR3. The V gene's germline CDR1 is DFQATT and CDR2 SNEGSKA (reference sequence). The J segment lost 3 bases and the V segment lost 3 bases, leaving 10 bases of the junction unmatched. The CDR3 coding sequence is TGCAGTGCTAGCCCCCCAGGCGCGGGGGGGACAGATACGCAGTATTTT. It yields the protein CSASPPGAGGTDTQYF.

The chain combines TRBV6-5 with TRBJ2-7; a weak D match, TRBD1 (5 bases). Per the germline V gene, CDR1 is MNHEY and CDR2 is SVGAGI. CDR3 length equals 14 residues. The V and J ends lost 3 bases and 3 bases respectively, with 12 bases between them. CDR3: CASSYESGFYEQYF. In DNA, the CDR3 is TGTGCCAGCAGTTATGAGTCAGGGTTCTACGAGCAGTACTTC.

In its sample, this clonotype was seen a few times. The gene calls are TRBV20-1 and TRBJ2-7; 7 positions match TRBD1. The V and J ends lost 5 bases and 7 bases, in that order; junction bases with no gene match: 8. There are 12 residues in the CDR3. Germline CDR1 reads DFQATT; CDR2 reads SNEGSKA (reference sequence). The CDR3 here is CSAGNRGREQYF. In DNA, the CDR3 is TGCAGTGCTGGAAACAGGGGACGGGAGCAGTACTTC.

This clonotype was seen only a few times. For the CDR3, the DNA is TGCGCCAGCAGCCGAGGGGTGGCCCTAGCCAAAAACATTCAGTACTTC. This sequence encodes CASSRGVALAKNIQYF. The chain couples TRBV5-1 to TRBJ2-4; D could derive from TRBD1 or TRBD2 (5 bases each). V lost 4 bases, J lost 0 bases, and 14 bases lay in between. This CDR3 region has 16 residues. Germline lookup yields CDR1 SGHRS and CDR2 YFSETQ. The whole variable domain, remainder taken from reference TRBV5-1 and TRBJ2-4, is KAGVTQTPRYLIKTRGQQVTLSCSPISGHRSVSWYQQTPGQGLQFLFEYFSETQRNKGNFPGRFSGRQFSNSRSEMNVSTLELGDSALYLCASSRGVALAKNIQYFGAGTRLSVL.

CDR3 bases: TGCGCCAGCAGCCAGTTTAGCGGGGGGGGCACAGATACGCAGTATTTT. Protein product: CASSQFSGGGTDTQYF. The gene calls are TRBV4-3 and TRBJ2-3; 11 nucleotides match TRBD2. After removal of 3 bases from V and 1 base from J, the junction contained 3 bases not matched to a gene. Germline V gene lookup returns CDR1 LGHNA and CDR2 YSLEER. CDR3 length equals 16 residues.